This section outlines one TCR beta chain sequence together with its context. Its antigen is not known. This CDR3 has 11 residues. Germline loops: CDR1 DFQATT, CDR2 SNEGSKA (reference sequence). The V and J ends lost 6 bases and 7 bases, in that order; junction bases with no gene match: 1. Treatment: some 20 received Ad26.COV2.S at low or high dose, single or two shots; a few received placebo; per-sample allocation not given. It was on day 63 after the first vaccine or placebo injection that samples were taken. The sample belongs to a study of Ad26.COV2.S vaccination and SARS-CoV-2 variants. In the study overall: The vaccine Ad26.COV2.S was put into the muscle once, or twice with 56 days between. Points from the study as a whole: After vaccination, substantial breadth of spike-specific CD8+ and CD4+ responses was reported. Vaccine recipients had higher spike-specific TCR breadth than placebo recipients.

Clones were sequenced by immunoSEQ multiplex PCR, and TCRdb holds only the in-frame ones, with some missing. Of around 300,000 clones listed, approximately 86% are singletons. The chain joins TRBV20-1 to TRBJ2-1, with 9 bases matching TRBD2. The specimen was peripheral blood, collected in a trial of Ad26.COV2.S vaccine versus placebo. This receptor was obtained from a person aged 18-60 years who received the Ad26.COV2.S COVID-19 vaccine or a placebo. DNA of the CDR3: TGCAGTGCCAGCGGGGGGAATGAGCAGTTCTTC. It is translated as CSASGGNEQFF.